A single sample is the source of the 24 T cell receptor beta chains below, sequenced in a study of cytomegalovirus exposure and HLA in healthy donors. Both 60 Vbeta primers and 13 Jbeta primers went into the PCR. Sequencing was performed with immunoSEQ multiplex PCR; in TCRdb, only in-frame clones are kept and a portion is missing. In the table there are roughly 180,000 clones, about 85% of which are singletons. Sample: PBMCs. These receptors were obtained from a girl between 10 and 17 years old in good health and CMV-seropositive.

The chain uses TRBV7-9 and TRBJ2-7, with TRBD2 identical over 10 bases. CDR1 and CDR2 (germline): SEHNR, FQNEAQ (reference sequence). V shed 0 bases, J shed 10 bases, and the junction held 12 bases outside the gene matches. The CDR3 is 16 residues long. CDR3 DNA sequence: TGTGCCAGCAGCTTAGCGTTGAAAGAGCTAGCGGGAGTCCAGTACTTC. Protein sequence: CASSLALKELAGVQYF. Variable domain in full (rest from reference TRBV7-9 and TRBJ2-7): DTGVSQNPRHKITKRGQNVTFRCDPISEHNRLYWYRQTLGQGPEFLTYFQNEAQLEKSRLLSDRFSAERPKGSFSTLEIQRTEQGDSAMYLCASSLALKELAGVQYFGPGTRLTVT.

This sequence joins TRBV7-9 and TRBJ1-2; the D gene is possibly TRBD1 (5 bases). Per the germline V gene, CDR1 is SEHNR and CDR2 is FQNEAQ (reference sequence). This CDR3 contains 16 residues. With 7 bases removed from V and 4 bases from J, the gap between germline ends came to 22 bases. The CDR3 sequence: CASNSGGGYGAYGYTF. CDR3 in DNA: TGTGCCAGCAACTCCGGTGGGGGGTACGGAGCCTATGGCTACACCTTC.

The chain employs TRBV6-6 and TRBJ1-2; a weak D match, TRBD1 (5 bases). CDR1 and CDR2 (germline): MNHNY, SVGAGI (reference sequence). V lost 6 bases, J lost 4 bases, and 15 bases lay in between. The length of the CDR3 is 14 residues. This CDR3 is CASSPSVGGYGYTF. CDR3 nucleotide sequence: TGTGCCAGCAGCCCTTCGGTGGGGGGCTATGGCTACACCTTC.

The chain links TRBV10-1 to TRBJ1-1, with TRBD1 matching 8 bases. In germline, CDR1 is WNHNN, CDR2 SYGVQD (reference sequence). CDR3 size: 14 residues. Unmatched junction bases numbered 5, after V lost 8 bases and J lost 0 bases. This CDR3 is CASPNRGMNTEAFF. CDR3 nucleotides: TGCGCCAGCCCTAACAGGGGGATGAACACTGAAGCTTTCTTT.

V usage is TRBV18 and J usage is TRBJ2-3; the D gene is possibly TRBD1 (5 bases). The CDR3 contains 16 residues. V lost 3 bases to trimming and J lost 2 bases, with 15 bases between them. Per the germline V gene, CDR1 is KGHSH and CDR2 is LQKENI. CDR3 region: CASSPDSSWVTDTQYF. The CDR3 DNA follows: TGTGCCAGCTCACCCGACAGTTCTTGGGTCACAGATACGCAGTATTTT.

DNA of the CDR3: TGTGCCAGCAGCATTCAACCGGGACTAGCCACCGGGGAGCTGTTTTTT. Translation gives CASSIQPGLATGELFF. The chain employs TRBV7-3 and TRBJ2-2, with 9 positions matching TRBD2. The CDR3 contains 16 residues. Per germline, CDR1 SGHTA and CDR2 FQGTGA. The V and J ends lost 5 bases and 4 bases, in that order; junction bases with no gene match: 8. Complete variable domain (other parts from reference TRBV7-3 and TRBJ2-2): GAGVSQTPSNKVTEKGKYVELRCDPISGHTALYWYRQSLGQGPEFLIYFQGTGAADDSGLPNDRFFAVRPEGSVSTLKIQRTERGDSAVYLCASSIQPGLATGELFFGEGSRLTVL.

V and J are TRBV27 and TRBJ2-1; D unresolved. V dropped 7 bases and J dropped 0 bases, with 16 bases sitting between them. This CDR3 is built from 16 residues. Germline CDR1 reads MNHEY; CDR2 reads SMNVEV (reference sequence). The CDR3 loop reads CASTPNLHPSYNEQFF. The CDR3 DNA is TGTGCCAGCACCCCAAATTTACACCCCTCCTACAATGAGCAGTTCTTC.

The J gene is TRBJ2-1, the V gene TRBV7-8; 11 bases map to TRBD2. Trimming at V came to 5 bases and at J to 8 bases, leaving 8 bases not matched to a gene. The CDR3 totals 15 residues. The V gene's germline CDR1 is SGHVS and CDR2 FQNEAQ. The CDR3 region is CASSLIAGGPYEQFF. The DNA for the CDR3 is TGTGCCAGCAGCCTTATAGCGGGAGGGCCCTATGAGCAGTTCTTC.

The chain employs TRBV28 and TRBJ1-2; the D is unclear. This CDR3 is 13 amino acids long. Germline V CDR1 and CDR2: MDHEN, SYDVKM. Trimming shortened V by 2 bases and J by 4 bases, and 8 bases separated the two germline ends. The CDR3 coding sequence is TGTGCCAGCAGTTTAGGTCCAGGCTATGGCTACACCTTC. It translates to CASSLGPGYGYTF.

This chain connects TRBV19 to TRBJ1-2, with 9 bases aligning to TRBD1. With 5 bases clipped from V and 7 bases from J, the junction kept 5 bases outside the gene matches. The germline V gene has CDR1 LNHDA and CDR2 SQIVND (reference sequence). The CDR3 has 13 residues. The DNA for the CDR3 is TGTGCCAGTAGTTCTGGGACAGGGTCTGGCTACACCTTC. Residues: CASSSGTGSGYTF. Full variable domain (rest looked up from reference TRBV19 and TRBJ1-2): DGGITQSPKYLFRKEGQNVTLSCEQNLNHDAMYWYRQDPGQGLRLIYYSQIVNDFQKGDIAEGYSVSREKKESFPLTVTSAQKNPTAFYLCASSSGTGSGYTFGSGTRLTVV.

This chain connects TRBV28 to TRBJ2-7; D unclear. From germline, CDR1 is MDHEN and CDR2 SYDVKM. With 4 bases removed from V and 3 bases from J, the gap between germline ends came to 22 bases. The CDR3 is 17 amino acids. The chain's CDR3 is CASSSPLGSHVVYEQYF. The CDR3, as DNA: TGTGCCAGCAGTTCCCCCCTAGGCAGCCACGTGGTCTACGAGCAGTACTTC.

The CDR3 DNA sequence: TGTGCCAGCAGTTACTCGGGGACAGGGGCTATAATGGGCTACACCTTC. This gives the protein CASSYSGTGAIMGYTF. The rearrangement uses TRBV6-5 and TRBJ1-2; TRBD1 agrees at 10 bases. V dropped 0 bases and J dropped 8; count of bases not matched to a gene: 9. The CDR3 loop spans 16 amino acids. Germline lookup yields CDR1 MNHEY and CDR2 SVGAGI.

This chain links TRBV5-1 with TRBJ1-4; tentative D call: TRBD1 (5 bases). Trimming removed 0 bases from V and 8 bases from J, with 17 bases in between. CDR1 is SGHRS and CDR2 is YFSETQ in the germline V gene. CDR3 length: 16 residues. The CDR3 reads CASSLVLSGKGEKLFF. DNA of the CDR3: TGCGCCAGCAGCTTGGTTTTGTCAGGGAAGGGCGAAAAACTGTTTTTT.

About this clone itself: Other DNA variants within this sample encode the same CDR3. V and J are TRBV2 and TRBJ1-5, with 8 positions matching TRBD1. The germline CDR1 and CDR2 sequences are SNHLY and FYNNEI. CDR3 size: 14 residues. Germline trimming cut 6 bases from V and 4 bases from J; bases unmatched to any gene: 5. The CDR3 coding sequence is TGTGCCAGCAGCCGACAGGGGCGGAATCAGCCCCAGCATTTT. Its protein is CASSRQGRNQPQHF.

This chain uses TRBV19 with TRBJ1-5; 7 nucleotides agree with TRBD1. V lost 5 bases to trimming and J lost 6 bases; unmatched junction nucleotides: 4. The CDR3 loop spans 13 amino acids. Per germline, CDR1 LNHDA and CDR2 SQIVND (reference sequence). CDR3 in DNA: TGTGCCAGTAGTCCCAGGGGGTCTCAGCCCCAGCATTTT. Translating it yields CASSPRGSQPQHF.

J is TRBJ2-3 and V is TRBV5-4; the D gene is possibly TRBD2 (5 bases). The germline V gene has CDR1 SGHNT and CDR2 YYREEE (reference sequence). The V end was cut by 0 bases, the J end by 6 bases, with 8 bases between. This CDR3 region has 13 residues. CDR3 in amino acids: CASSLGTDDTQYF. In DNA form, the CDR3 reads TGTGCCAGCAGCTTGGGGACTGACGATACGCAGTATTTT.

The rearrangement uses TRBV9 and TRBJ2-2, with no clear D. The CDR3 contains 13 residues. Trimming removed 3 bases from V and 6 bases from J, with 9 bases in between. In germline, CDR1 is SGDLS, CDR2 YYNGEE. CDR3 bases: TGTGCCAGCAGCGCCATCAATGCCGGGGAGCTGTTTTTT. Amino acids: CASSAINAGELFF.

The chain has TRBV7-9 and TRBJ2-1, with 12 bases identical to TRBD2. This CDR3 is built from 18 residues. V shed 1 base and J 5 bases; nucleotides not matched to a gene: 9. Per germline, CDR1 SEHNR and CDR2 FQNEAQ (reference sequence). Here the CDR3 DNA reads TGTGCCAGCAGCTTAGGGACTAGCGGGATGAGGCGAGACAATGAGCAGTTCTTC. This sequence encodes CASSLGTSGMRRDNEQFF.

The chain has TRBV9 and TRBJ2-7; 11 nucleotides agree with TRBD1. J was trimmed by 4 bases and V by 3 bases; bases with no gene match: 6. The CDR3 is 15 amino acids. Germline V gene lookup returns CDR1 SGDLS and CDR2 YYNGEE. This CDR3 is CASSAGTGGGYEQYF. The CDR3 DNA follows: TGTGCCAGCAGCGCGGGGACAGGGGGGGGTTACGAGCAGTACTTC.

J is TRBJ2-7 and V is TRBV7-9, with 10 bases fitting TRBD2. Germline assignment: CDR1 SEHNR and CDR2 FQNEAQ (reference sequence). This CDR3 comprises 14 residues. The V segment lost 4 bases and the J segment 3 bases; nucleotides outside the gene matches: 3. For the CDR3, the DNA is TGTGCCAGCAGCTCGATAGCGGGAGGCTACGAGCAGTACTTC. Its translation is CASSSIAGGYEQYF.

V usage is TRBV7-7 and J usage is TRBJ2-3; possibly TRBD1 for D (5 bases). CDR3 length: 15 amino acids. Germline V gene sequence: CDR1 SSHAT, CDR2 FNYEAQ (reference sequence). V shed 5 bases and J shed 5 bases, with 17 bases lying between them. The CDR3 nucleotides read TGTGCCAGCAGCCCTTCGCCAGTCCAGGGAGATACGCAGTATTTT. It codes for CASSPSPVQGDTQYF. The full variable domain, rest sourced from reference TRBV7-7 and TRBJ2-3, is GAGVSQSPRYKVTKRGQDVTLRCDPISSHATLYWYQQALGQGPEFLTYFNYEAQPDKSGLPSDRFSAERPEGSISTLTIQRTEQRDSAMYRCASSPSPVQGDTQYFGPGTRLTVL.

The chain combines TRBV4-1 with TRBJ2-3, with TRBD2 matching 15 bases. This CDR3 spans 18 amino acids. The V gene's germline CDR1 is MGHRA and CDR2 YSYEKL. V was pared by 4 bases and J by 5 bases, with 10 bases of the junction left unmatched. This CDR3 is CASSLRGMGLAGGDTQYF. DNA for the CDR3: TGCGCCAGCAGCCTTCGAGGAATGGGACTAGCGGGAGGAGATACGCAGTATTTT.

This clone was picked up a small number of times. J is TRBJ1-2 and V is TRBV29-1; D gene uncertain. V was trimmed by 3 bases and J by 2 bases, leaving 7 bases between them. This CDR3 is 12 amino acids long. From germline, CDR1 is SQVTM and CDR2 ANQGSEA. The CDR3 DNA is TGCAGCGTTGATTCAGTCAACTATGGCTACACCTTC. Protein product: CSVDSVNYGYTF. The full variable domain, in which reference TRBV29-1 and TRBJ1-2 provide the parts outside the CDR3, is SAVISQKPSRDICQRGTSLTIQCQVDSQVTMMFWYRQQPGQSLTLIATANQGSEATYESGFVIDKFPISRPNLTFSTLTVSNMSPEDSSIYLCSVDSVNYGYTFGSGTRLTVV.

CDR3 in DNA: TGCAGCGTCCCCGGGACTAGCGGTTACGAGCAGTACTTC. It encodes CSVPGTSGYEQYF. This sequence joins TRBV29-1 and TRBJ2-7, with 11 bases identical to TRBD2. The V segment lost 6 bases and the J segment 4 bases; nucleotides outside the gene matches: 5. This CDR3 spans 13 amino acids. In germline, CDR1 is SQVTM, CDR2 ANQGSEA.